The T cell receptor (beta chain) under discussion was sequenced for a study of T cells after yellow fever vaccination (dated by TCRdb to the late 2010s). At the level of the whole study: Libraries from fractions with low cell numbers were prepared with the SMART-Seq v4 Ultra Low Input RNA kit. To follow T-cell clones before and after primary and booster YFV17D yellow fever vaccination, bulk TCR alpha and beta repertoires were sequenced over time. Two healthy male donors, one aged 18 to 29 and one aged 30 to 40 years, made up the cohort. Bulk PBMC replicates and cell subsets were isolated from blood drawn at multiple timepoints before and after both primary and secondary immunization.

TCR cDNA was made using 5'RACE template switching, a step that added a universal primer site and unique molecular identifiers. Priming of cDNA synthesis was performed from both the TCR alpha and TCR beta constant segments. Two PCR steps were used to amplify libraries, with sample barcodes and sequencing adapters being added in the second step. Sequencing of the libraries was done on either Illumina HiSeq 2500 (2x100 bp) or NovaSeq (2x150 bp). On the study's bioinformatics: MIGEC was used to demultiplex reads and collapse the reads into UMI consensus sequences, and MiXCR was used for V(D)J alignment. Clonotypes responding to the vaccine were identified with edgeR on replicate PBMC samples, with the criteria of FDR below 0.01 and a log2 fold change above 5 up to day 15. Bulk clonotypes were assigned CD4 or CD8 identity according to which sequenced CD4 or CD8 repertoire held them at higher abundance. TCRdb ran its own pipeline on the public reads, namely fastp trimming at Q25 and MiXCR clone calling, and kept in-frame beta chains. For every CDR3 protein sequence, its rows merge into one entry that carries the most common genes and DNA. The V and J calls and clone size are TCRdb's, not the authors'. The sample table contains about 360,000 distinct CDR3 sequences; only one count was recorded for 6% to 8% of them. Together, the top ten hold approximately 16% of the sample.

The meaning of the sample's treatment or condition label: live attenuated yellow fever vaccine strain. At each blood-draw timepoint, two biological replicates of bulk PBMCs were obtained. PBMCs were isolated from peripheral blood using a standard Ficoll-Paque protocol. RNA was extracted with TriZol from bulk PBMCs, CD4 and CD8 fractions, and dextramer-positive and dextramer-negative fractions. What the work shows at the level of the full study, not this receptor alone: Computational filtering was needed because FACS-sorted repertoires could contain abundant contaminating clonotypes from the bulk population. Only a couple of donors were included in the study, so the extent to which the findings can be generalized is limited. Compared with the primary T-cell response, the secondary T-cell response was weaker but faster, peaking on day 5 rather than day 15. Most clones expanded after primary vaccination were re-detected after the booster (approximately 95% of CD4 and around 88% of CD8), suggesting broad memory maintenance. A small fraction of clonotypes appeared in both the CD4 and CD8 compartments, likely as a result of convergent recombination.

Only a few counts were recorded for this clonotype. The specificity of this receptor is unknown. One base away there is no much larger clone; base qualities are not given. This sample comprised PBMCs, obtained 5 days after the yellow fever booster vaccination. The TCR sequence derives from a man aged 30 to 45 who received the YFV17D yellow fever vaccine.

The DNA is TGTGCCAGCAGAGGACTAGCGGGAGGAATGACGGAGACCCAGTACTTC. It is translated as CASRGLAGGMTETQYF. Recombination connected TRBV7-8 to TRBJ2-5; 14 bases in the junction line up with TRBD2. V trim: 6 bases; J trim: 5 bases; unmatched bases: 8. CDR1 and CDR2 were assigned from the germline V gene as SGHVS and FQNEAQ. Its CDR3 holds 16 amino acids, cysteine through phenylalanine. Just the 48-base CDR3 DNA is kept, in frame starting at base 1.